This TCR beta chain derives from a study of blood T cell repertoires in COVID-19. The overall study: Donors in the United States, Italy and Spain gave samples during acute or convalescent COVID-19.

Per the original methods: Amplifying reference gene primers gave estimates of nucleated cell counts. This table comes from immunoSEQ multiplex PCR, and its TCRdb copy is limited to in-frame clones, with some not included. D and trimming come from the DNA, and the V and J calls and clone size come from that table. In the table there are tens of thousands of clones, around 74% of which are singletons. The sequenced sample consisted of peripheral blood. The clonotype was recovered from a man in his 70s with COVID-19, enrolled during active disease.

The CDR3 DNA is TGCAGCGTTGTGCAGTACCAAGAGACCCAGTACTTC. Residues: CSVVQYQETQYF. The genes are TRBV29-1 and TRBJ2-5, with D uncertain. This CDR3 comprises 12 residues. Germline assignment: CDR1 SQVTM and CDR2 ANQGSEA. The V end lost 4 bases, the J end lost 0 bases, and 6 bases lay between the germline ends.